The T cell receptor (beta chain) described here comes from a study of CD8 T cells in Susac syndrome. Study overall: Within the sequenced Susac syndrome patient group, five or six exhibited active disease and roughly 8 were in remission. General observations from the study: None of the CD4+ T cell repertoires in Susac syndrome showed clonal expansion.

Random hexamers served to reverse transcribe about 0.5 to 1 ug RNA. The amplification used immunoSEQ multiplex PCR on TCR beta CDR3; it spanned 54 Vbeta and 13 Jbeta. In TCRdb, the immunoSEQ multiplex PCR reads were re-called with MiXCR into one record per CDR3 protein. The repertoire holds about 240,000 distinct CDR3 sequences, with about 95% as singletons. Turning to this clonotype: Its antigen is as yet unknown.

Germline CDR1 SQVTM, CDR2 ANQGSEA. V lost 3 bases to trimming and J lost 0 bases; unmatched junction nucleotides: 4. This CDR3 region has 15 residues. The rearrangement links TRBV29-1 to TRBJ2-2, with 7 bases matching TRBD2. The sample taken for sequencing was CD4+ T cells from PBMCs. The sequence derives from a human donor with Susac syndrome. CDR3: CSVDILAPNTGELFF. CDR3 coding DNA: TGCAGCGTTGACATACTAGCGCCGAACACCGGGGAGCTGTTTTTT.